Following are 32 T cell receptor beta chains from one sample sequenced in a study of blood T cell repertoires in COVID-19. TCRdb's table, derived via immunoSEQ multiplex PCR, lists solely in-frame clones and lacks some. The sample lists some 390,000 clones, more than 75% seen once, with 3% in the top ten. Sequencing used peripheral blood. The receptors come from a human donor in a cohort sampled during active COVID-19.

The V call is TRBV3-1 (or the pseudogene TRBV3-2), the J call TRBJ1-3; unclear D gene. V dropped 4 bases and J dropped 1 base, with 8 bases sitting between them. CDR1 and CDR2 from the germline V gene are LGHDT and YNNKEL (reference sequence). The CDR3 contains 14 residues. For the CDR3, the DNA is TGTGCCAGCAGCCCCCAACAGTCTGGAAACACCATATATTTT. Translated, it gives CASSPQQSGNTIYF.

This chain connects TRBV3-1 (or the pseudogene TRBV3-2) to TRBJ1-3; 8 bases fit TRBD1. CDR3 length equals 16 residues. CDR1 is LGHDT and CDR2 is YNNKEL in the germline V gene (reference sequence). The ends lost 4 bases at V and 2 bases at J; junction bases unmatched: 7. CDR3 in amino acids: CASSPGQGAPGNTIYF. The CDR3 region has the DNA TGTGCCAGCAGCCCCGGACAGGGTGCCCCTGGAAACACCATATATTTT.

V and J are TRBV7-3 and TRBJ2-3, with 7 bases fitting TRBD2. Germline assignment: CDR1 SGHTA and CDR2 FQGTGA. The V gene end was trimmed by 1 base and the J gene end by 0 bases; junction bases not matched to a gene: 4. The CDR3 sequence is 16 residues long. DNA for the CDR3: TGTGCCAGCAGCTTAAGTCCTAGCGGTAGCACAGATACGCAGTATTTT. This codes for CASSLSPSGSTDTQYF.

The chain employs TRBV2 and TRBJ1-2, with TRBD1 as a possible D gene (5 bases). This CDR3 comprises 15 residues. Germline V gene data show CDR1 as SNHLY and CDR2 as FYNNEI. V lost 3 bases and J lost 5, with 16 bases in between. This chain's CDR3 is CASSEGGGSSYGYTF. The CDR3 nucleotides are TGTGCCAGCAGTGAGGGGGGAGGTTCGAGTTATGGCTACACCTTC.

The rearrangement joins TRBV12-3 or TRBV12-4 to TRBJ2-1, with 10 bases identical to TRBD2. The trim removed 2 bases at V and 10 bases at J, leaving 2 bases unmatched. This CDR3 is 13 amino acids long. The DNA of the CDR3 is TGTGCCAGCAGTTTACTAGCGGGAGACGAGCAGTTCTTC. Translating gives CASSLLAGDEQFF.

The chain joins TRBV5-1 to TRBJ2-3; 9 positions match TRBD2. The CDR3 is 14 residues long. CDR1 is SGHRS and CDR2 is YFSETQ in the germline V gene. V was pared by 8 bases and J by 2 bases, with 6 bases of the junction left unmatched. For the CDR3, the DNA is TGCGCCAGTCGACTAGCGGTTAACACAGATACGCAGTATTTT. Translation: CASRLAVNTDTQYF.

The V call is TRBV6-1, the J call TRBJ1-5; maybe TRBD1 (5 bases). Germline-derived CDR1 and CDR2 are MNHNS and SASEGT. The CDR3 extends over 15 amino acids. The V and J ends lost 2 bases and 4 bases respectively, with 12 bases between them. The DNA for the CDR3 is TGTGCCAGCAGTGAAATCGGACACAGTAATCAGCCCCAGCATTTT. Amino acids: CASSEIGHSNQPQHF.

This chain's CDR3 is CASSGGYTEAFF. DNA of the CDR3: TGTGCCAGTAGCGGAGGATACACTGAAGCTTTCTTT. The chain employs TRBV19 and TRBJ1-1; D unresolved. The V end lost 6 bases, the J end lost 3 bases, and 8 bases lay between the germline ends. The CDR3 totals 12 residues. The germline V gene encodes CDR1 LNHDA and CDR2 SQIVND (reference sequence). The variable domain in full, completed from reference TRBV19 and TRBJ1-1, reads DGGITQSPKYLFRKEGQNVTLSCEQNLNHDAMYWYRQDPGQGLRLIYYSQIVNDFQKGDIAEGYSVSREKKESFPLTVTSAQKNPTAFYLCASSGGYTEAFFGQGTRLTVV.

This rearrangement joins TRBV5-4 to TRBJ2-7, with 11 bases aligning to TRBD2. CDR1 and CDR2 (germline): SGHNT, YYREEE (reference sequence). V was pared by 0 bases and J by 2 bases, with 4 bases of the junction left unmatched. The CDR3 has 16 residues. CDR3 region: CASSLEASGRTYEQYF. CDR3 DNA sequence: TGTGCCAGCAGCTTGGAGGCTAGCGGGAGGACCTACGAGCAGTACTTC.

CDR3 sequence: CASSERSGGAYNEQFF. The CDR3 DNA reads TGTGCCAGCAGTGAACGGTCGGGAGGAGCCTACAATGAGCAGTTCTTC. J is TRBJ2-1 and V is TRBV2; TRBD2 matches 7 bases. The CDR3 totals 16 residues. The germline gives CDR1 SNHLY, CDR2 FYNNEI. The J segment lost 2 bases and the V segment lost 2 bases, leaving 6 bases of the junction unmatched. Complete variable domain (other parts from reference TRBV2 and TRBJ2-1): EPEVTQTPSHQVTQMGQEVILRCVPISNHLYFYWYRQILGQKVEFLVSFYNNEISEKSEIFDDQFSVERPDGSNFTLKIRSTKLEDSAMYFCASSERSGGAYNEQFFGPGTRLTVL.

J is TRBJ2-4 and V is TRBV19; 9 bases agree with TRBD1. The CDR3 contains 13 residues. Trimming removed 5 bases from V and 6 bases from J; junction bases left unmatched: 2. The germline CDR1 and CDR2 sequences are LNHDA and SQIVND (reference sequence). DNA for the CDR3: TGTGCCAGTAGTGAACAGGGGGCAAACATTCAGTACTTC. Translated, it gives CASSEQGANIQYF.

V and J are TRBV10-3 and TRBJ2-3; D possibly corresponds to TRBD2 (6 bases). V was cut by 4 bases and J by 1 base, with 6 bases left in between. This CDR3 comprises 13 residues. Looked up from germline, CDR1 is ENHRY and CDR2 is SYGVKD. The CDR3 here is CAISGGGTDTQYF. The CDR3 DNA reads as TGTGCCATCAGTGGGGGGGGCACAGATACGCAGTATTTT.

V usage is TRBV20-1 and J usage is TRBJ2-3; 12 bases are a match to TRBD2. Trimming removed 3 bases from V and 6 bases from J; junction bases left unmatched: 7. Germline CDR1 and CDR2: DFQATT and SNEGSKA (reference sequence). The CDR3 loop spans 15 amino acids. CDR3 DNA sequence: TGCAGTGCTAGTTCACTAGCGGGGGGCCCGGATACGCAGTATTTT. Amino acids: CSASSLAGGPDTQYF.

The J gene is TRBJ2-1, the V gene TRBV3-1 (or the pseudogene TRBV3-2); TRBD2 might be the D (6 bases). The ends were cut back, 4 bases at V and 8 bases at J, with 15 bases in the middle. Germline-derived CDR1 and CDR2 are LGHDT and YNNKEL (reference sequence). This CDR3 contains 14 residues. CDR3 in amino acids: CASSLGGPKDEQFF. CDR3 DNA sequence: TGTGCCAGCAGCCTAGGAGGGCCGAAGGATGAGCAGTTCTTC.

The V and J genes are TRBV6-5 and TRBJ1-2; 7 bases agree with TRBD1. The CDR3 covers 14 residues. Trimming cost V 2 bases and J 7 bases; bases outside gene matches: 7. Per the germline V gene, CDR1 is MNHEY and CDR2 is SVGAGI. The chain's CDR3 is CASSYAQGVGGYTF. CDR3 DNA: TGTGCCAGCAGTTACGCTCAGGGGGTAGGTGGCTACACCTTC.

CDR3 region: CASSQVGRASSYEQYF. The CDR3 DNA reads as TGCGCCAGCAGCCAAGTTGGCAGGGCGAGCTCCTACGAGCAGTACTTC. V and J are TRBV4-1 and TRBJ2-7, with TRBD1 as a possible D gene (5 bases). The germline gives CDR1 MGHRA, CDR2 YSYEKL. V shed 1 base and J shed 0 bases, with 13 bases lying between them. The CDR3 is 16 residues long.

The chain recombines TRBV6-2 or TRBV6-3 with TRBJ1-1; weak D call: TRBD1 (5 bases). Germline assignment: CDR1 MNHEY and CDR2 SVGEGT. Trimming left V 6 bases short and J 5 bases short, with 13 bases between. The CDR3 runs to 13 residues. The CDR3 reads CASSLDTTTEAFF. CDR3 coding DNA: TGTGCCAGCAGCTTGGACACAACGACTGAAGCTTTCTTT.

CDR3 sequence: CASSQEVLATVDEKLFF. CDR3 in DNA: TGCGCCAGCAGCCAAGAAGTATTAGCGACGGTGGATGAAAAACTGTTTTTT. V usage is TRBV4-1 and J usage is TRBJ1-4; D uncertain. The CDR3 extends over 17 amino acids. Deletions cut 0 bases from V and 6 bases from J, with 17 bases between. Germline CDR1 and CDR2: MGHRA and YSYEKL.

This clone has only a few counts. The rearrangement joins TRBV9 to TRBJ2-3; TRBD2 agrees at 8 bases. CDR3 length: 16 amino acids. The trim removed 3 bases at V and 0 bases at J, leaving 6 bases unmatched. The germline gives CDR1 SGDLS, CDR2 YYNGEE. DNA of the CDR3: TGTGCCAGCAGCGCCCCGGGAGGGGTCAGCACAGATACGCAGTATTTT. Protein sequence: CASSAPGGVSTDTQYF.

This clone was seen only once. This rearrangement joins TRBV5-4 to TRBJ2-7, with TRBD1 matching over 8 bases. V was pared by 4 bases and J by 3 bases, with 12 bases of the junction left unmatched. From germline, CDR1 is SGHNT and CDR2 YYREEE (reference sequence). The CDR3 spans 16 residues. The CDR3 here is CASSPSTGGNYYEQYF. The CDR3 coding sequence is TGTGCCAGCAGCCCCTCAACAGGGGGGAACTACTACGAGCAGTACTTC.

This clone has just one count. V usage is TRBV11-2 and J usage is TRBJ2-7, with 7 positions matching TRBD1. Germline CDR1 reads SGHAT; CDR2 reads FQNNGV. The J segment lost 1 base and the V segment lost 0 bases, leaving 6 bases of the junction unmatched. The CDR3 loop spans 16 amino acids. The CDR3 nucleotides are TGTGCCAGCAGCTTAGAGTGGACAGGACTTTCCTACGAGCAGTACTTC. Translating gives CASSLEWTGLSYEQYF.

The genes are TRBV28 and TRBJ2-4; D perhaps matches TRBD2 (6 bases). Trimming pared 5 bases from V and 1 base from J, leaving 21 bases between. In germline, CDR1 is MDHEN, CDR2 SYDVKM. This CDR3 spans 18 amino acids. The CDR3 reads CASSPAGSSLLAKNIQYF. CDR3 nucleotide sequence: TGTGCCAGCAGTCCGGCGGGATCATCCCTCCTTGCCAAAAACATTCAGTACTTC.

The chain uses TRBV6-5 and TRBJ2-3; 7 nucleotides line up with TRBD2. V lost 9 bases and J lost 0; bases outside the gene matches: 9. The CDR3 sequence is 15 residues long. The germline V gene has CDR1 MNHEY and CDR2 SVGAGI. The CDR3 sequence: CASIPGEGSTDTQYF. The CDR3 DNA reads TGTGCCAGTATCCCCGGGGAGGGGAGCACAGATACGCAGTATTTT.

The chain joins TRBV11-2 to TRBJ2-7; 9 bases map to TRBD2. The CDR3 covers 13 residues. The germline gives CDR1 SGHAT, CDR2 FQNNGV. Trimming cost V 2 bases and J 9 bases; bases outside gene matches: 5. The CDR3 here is CASSLFQREVQYF. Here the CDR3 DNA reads TGTGCCAGCAGCTTATTCCAGCGGGAGGTGCAGTACTTC.

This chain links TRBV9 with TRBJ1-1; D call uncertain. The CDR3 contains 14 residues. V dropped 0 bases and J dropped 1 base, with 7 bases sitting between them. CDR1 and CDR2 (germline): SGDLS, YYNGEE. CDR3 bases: TGTGCCAGCAGCGTAGTCTCGGGGAACACTGAAGCTTTCTTT. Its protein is CASSVVSGNTEAFF. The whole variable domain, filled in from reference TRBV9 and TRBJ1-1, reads DSGVTQTPKHLITATGQRVTLRCSPRSGDLSVYWYQQSLDQGLQFLIQYYNGEERAKGNILERFSAQQFPDLHSELNLSSLELGDSALYFCASSVVSGNTEAFFGQGTRLTVV.

CDR3 sequence (DNA): TGTGCCTGGAGGACAGGGTCCCACGAGCAGTACTTC. Encoded protein: CAWRTGSHEQYF. V is TRBV30 and J is TRBJ2-7; 7 bases agree with TRBD1. CDR3 length equals 12 residues. The germline V gene encodes CDR1 GTSNPN and CDR2 SVGIG (reference sequence). The ends lost 3 bases at V and 5 bases at J; junction bases unmatched: 4.

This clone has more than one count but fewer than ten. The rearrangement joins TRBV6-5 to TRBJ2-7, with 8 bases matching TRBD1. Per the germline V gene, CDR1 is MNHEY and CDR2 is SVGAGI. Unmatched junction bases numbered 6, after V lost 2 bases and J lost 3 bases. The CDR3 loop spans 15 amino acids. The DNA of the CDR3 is TGTGCCAGCAGTTACACAACCGGGACAGGCTACGAGCAGTACTTC. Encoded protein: CASSYTTGTGYEQYF.

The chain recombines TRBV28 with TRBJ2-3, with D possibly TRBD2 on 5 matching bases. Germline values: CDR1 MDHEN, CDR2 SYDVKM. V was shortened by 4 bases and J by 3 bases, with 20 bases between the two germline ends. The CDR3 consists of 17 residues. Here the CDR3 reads CASSYGGEGPGTDTQYF. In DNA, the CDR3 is TGTGCCAGCAGTTATGGAGGAGAGGGCCCTGGAACAGATACGCAGTATTTT.

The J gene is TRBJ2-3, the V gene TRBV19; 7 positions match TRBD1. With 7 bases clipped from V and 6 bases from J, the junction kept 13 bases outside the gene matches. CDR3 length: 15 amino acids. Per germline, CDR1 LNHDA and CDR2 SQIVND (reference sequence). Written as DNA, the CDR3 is TGTGCCAGTACCCCTAGCCCCCAACAGGGGGATACGCAGTATTTT. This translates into CASTPSPQQGDTQYF.

This CDR3 reads CASSLGSDEQFF. The DNA of the CDR3 is TGTGCCAGCAGCTTGGGCTCGGATGAGCAGTTCTTC. The chain recombines TRBV9 with TRBJ2-1; D is uncertain. Trimming removed 4 bases at V and 8 bases at J, with 10 bases between. Germline loops: CDR1 SGDLS, CDR2 YYNGEE. This CDR3 region has 12 residues.

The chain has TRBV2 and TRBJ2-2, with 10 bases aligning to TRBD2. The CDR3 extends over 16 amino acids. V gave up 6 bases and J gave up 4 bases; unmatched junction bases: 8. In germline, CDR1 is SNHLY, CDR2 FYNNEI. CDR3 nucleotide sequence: TGTGCCAGCAGACGGACTAGCGGAGGCGGCACCGGGGAGCTGTTTTTT. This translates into CASRRTSGGGTGELFF.

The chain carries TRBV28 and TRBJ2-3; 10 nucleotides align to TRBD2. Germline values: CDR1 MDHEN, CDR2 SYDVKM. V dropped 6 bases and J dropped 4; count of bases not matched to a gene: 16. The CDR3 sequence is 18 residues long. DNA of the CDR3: TGTGCCAGCAGCCCGCCGGGACTAGCGTTTAATCTTGCAGATACGCAGTATTTT. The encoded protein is CASSPPGLAFNLADTQYF.